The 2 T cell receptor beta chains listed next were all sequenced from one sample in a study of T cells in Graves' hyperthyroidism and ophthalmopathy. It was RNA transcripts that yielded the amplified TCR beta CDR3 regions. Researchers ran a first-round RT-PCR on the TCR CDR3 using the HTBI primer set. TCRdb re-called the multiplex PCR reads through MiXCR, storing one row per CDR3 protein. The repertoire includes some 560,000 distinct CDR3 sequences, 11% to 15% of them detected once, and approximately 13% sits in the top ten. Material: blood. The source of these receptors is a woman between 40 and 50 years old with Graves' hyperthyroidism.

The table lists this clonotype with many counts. The CDR3 sequence is CASSTLTDTQYF. Here the CDR3 DNA reads TGTGCCAGCAGTACCCTGACAGATACGCAGTATTTT. The chain is built from TRBV27 and TRBJ2-3; unclear D gene. V lost 5 bases to trimming and J lost 3 bases, with 6 bases between them. This CDR3 is built from 12 residues. Germline assignment: CDR1 MNHEY and CDR2 SMNVEV (reference sequence).

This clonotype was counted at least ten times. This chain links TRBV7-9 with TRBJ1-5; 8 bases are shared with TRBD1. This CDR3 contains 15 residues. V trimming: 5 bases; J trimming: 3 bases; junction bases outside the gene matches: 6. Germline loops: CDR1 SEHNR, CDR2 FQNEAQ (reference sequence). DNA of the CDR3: TGTGCCAGCAGCAGAGGACAGGGCCTCAATCAGCCCCAGCATTTT. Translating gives CASSRGQGLNQPQHF.